Each of the 27 T cell receptor beta chains below was sequenced from the same sample in a study of cytomegalovirus exposure and HLA in healthy donors. The PCR made use of 60 Vbeta and 13 Jbeta primers. Sequencing used immunoSEQ multiplex PCR; TCRdb keeps in-frame clones, though not all of them. The sample records under 95,000 clones, roughly 80% being singletons. Sample: PBMCs. All receptors derive from a middle-aged man in good health and CMV-seronegative.

The chain recombines TRBV23-1 with TRBJ1-1; D ambiguous. TRBV23-1 is an ORF, and what it does is uncertain. The CDR3 is 15 amino acids. The ends were cut back, 4 bases at V and 4 bases at J, with 16 bases in the middle. CDR3 nucleotides: TGCGCCAGCAGTCCCTCGCGGGGAAGCGGCACTGAAGCTTTCTTT. Encoded protein: CASSPSRGSGTEAFF.

The gene calls are TRBV5-6 and TRBJ2-7, with 9 bases aligning to TRBD2. The CDR3 is made up of 14 amino acids. Looked up from germline, CDR1 is SGHDT and CDR2 is YYEEEE. V was pared by 4 bases and J by 5 bases, with 7 bases of the junction left unmatched. The CDR3 region is CASSPLASGDEQYF. The DNA for the CDR3 is TGTGCCAGCAGCCCCCTCGCTAGCGGGGACGAGCAGTACTTC.

This clone occurred a few times. The chain recombines TRBV30 with TRBJ1-2; the match to TRBD1 covers 9 bases. The CDR3 runs 13 residues. CDR1 GTSNPN and CDR2 SVGIG come from the germline V gene (reference sequence). Losses at the gene ends were 4 bases for V and 4 bases for J; bases not matched to a gene: 4. The CDR3: CAWTGQGIYGYTF. CDR3 bases: TGTGCCTGGACTGGACAGGGGATCTATGGCTACACCTTC.

V is TRBV30 and J is TRBJ2-7; D perhaps matches TRBD2 (6 bases). V shed 5 bases and J shed 0 bases, with 17 bases lying between them. The CDR3 runs to 15 residues. The V gene's germline CDR1 is GTSNPN and CDR2 SVGIG (reference sequence). DNA of the CDR3: TGTGCCTGGGAATTAGGAGCGGGCCTCTCCTACGAGCAGTACTTC. It is translated as CAWELGAGLSYEQYF.

The rearrangement links TRBV7-9 to TRBJ2-7; tentatively, D is TRBD2 (5 bases). V was pared by 5 bases and J by 0 bases, with 20 bases between. The CDR3 extends over 17 amino acids. Germline V gene data show CDR1 as SEHNR and CDR2 as FQNEAQ (reference sequence). Here the CDR3 reads CASSHRTDLRSSYEQYF. Written as DNA, the CDR3 is TGTGCCAGCAGCCATCGAACGGACTTAAGAAGCTCCTACGAGCAGTACTTC. Full variable domain (missing parts from reference TRBV7-9 and TRBJ2-7): DTGVSQNPRHKITKRGQNVTFRCDPISEHNRLYWYRQTLGQGPEFLTYFQNEAQLEKSRLLSDRFSAERPKGSFSTLEIQRTEQGDSAMYLCASSHRTDLRSSYEQYFGPGTRLTVT.

V and J are TRBV28 and TRBJ2-7; 8 bases match TRBD1. The germline CDR1 and CDR2 sequences are MDHEN and SYDVKM. Losses at the gene ends were 7 bases for V and 3 bases for J; bases not matched to a gene: 11. CDR3 length: 15 amino acids. The CDR3 reads CASNPTGTGGYEQYF. The CDR3 nucleotides read TGTGCCAGCAACCCAACCGGGACAGGAGGCTACGAGCAGTACTTC. Full variable domain (missing parts from reference TRBV28 and TRBJ2-7): DVKVTQSSRYLVKRTGEKVFLECVQDMDHENMFWYRQDPGLGLRLIYFSYDVKMKEKGDIPEGYSVSREKKERFSLILESASTNQTSMYLCASNPTGTGGYEQYFGPGTRLTVT.

This rearrangement joins TRBV28 to TRBJ1-5; 8 bases line up with TRBD1. V lost 4 bases, J lost 7 bases, and 9 bases stayed unmatched. Germline V gene data show CDR1 as MDHEN and CDR2 as SYDVKM. CDR3 size: 15 residues. The CDR3: CASSYSGGSGQPQHF. The CDR3 DNA sequence: TGTGCCAGCAGTTACTCAGGGGGCTCAGGACAGCCCCAGCATTTT.

The J gene is TRBJ1-3, the V gene TRBV5-6; possibly TRBD1 for D (5 bases). V was clipped by 0 bases and J by 1 base, with 5 bases between them. Germline V CDR1 and CDR2: SGHDT, YYEEEE. The length of the CDR3 is 14 residues. CDR3 in DNA: TGTGCCAGCAGCTTGGCAGGGTCTGGAAACACCATATATTTT. This sequence encodes CASSLAGSGNTIYF. Full variable domain (rest looked up from reference TRBV5-6 and TRBJ1-3): DAGVTQSPTHLIKTRGQQVTLRCSPKSGHDTVSWYQQALGQGPQFIFQYYEEEERQRGNFPDRFSGHQFPNYSSELNVNALLLGDSALYLCASSLAGSGNTIYFGEGSWLTVV.

Only a few counts were recorded for this clone. The chain combines TRBV5-8 with TRBJ1-1; D may be TRBD1 (5 bases). The CDR3 sequence is 13 residues long. The V end lost 6 bases, the J end lost 2 bases, and 11 bases lay between the germline ends. Germline V CDR1 and CDR2: SGHTS, YDEGEE. The CDR3, as DNA: TGTGCCAGCATCCGCGACAGTAACACTGAAGCTTTCTTT. Its translation is CASIRDSNTEAFF. Full variable domain (rest looked up from reference TRBV5-8 and TRBJ1-1): EAGVTQSPTHLIKTRGQQATLRCSPISGHTSVYWYQQALGLGLQFLLWYDEGEERNRGNFPPRFSGRQFPNYSSELNVNALELEDSALYLCASIRDSNTEAFFGQGTRLTVV.

This clone occurred once. The chain links TRBV29-1 to TRBJ2-7; D might be TRBD1 (6 bases). Trimming left V 8 bases short and J 4 bases short, with 15 bases between. The V gene's germline CDR1 is SQVTM and CDR2 ANQGSEA. This CDR3 is built from 12 residues. This chain's CDR3 is CSYTRGNYEQYF. In DNA, the CDR3 is TGCAGCTATACCAGGGGTAATTACGAGCAGTACTTC.

This chain joins TRBV29-1 and TRBJ2-1; 12 bases agree with TRBD2. The V segment lost 3 bases and the J segment 10 bases; nucleotides outside the gene matches: 4. The CDR3 length is 13 residues. CDR1 and CDR2 (germline): SQVTM, ANQGSEA. This CDR3 reads CSVEGLAGGEQFF. The CDR3 nucleotides are TGCAGCGTTGAGGGACTAGCGGGCGGGGAGCAGTTCTTC.

The V gene is TRBV7-9, the J gene TRBJ1-4; no firm D call. The germline V gene encodes CDR1 SEHNR and CDR2 FQNEAQ (reference sequence). CDR3 length: 16 amino acids. V was cut by 3 bases and J by 8 bases, with 19 bases left in between. The CDR3 protein is CASSLVVSGVGEKLFF. The CDR3 DNA reads TGTGCCAGCAGCTTGGTAGTGTCCGGGGTCGGGGAAAAACTGTTTTTT.

The chain has TRBV7-6 and TRBJ2-3; TRBD2 matches at 9 bases. CDR1 and CDR2 (germline): SGHVS, FNYEAQ. V lost 1 base, J lost 1 base, and 3 bases stayed unmatched. The CDR3 consists of 16 residues. The CDR3 DNA is TGTGCCAGCAGCTTAGAACTAGCGGGTGGCACAGATACGCAGTATTTT. Amino acid sequence: CASSLELAGGTDTQYF.

The V gene is TRBV6-1, the J gene TRBJ2-5; 11 bases align to TRBD2. After removal of 8 bases from V and 5 bases from J, the junction contained 7 bases not matched to a gene. The CDR3 has 14 residues. In germline, CDR1 is MNHNS, CDR2 SASEGT. Here the CDR3 reads CASVASGGRETQYF. The CDR3 nucleotides are TGTGCCAGCGTCGCTAGCGGGGGGAGGGAGACCCAGTACTTC.

This clone was seen a handful of times. The CDR3 reads CASSLPLEKLFF. CDR3 bases: TGTGCCAGCAGCCTACCTCTTGAAAAACTGTTTTTT. This sequence joins TRBV5-6 and TRBJ1-4; D unresolved. The V gene's germline CDR1 is SGHDT and CDR2 YYEEEE. Trimming stripped 4 bases from V and 7 bases from J, with 8 bases between. The CDR3 consists of 12 residues. Drawing the rest from reference TRBV5-6 and TRBJ1-4, the complete variable domain is DAGVTQSPTHLIKTRGQQVTLRCSPKSGHDTVSWYQQALGQGPQFIFQYYEEEERQRGNFPDRFSGHQFPNYSSELNVNALLLGDSALYLCASSLPLEKLFFGSGTQLSVL.

The rearrangement uses TRBV4-1 and TRBJ2-2, with D perhaps TRBD2 (5 bases). This CDR3 is built from 15 residues. The V and J ends lost 8 bases and 1 base respectively, with 14 bases between them. Germline V CDR1 and CDR2: MGHRA, YSYEKL. CDR3 residues: CASRGGNQNTGELFF. In nucleotides, the CDR3 is TGCGCCAGCCGAGGAGGAAATCAGAACACCGGGGAGCTGTTTTTT.

V is TRBV6-5 and J is TRBJ1-2; 7 bases agree with TRBD1. Germline V lookup: CDR1 MNHEY, CDR2 SVGAGI. The CDR3 totals 15 residues. The junction had 6 bases not matched to a gene; V was cut back by 2 bases and J by 3 bases. The CDR3 nucleotides are TGTGCCAGCAGTTACATGGACAGGCAAGACTATGGCTACACCTTC. Its protein is CASSYMDRQDYGYTF.

This clone has just one count. The chain couples TRBV5-1 to TRBJ2-7; 8 bases align to TRBD1. The J segment lost 3 bases and the V segment lost 4 bases, leaving 6 bases of the junction unmatched. The germline gives CDR1 SGHRS, CDR2 YFSETQ. This CDR3 comprises 14 residues. In nucleotides, the CDR3 is TGCGCCAGCAGCCTCCAGACAGGGGACTACGAGCAGTACTTC. Translation gives CASSLQTGDYEQYF. The complete variable domain, with remaining parts taken from reference TRBV5-1 and TRBJ2-7, reads KAGVTQTPRYLIKTRGQQVTLSCSPISGHRSVSWYQQTPGQGLQFLFEYFSETQRNKGNFPGRFSGRQFSNSRSEMNVSTLELGDSALYLCASSLQTGDYEQYFGPGTRLTVT.

This clone was recorded a few times. The junction shows a germline mismatch at one end, possibly a read error. The V and J genes are TRBV7-9 and TRBJ1-1; 8 bases agree with TRBD1. Per the germline V gene, CDR1 is SEHNR and CDR2 is FQNEAQ (reference sequence). The CDR3 is made up of 17 amino acids. In nucleotides, the CDR3 is TGTTCCAGCAGCTCTCTTCACGGGACAGGAGTTAACACTGAAGCTTTCTTT. Translating it yields CSSSSLHGTGVNTEAFF.

J is TRBJ2-5 and V is TRBV9, with no clear D. The CDR3 runs 14 residues. Deletions cut 0 bases from V and 5 bases from J, with 11 bases between. CDR1 and CDR2 from the germline V gene are SGDLS and YYNGEE. CDR3 sequence reads: CASSVGSGGETQYF. CDR3 nucleotide sequence: TGTGCCAGCAGCGTAGGTTCGGGTGGGGAGACCCAGTACTTC.

The CDR3 sequence: CASSGETGENTEAFF. CDR3 coding DNA: TGCGCCAGCAGCGGAGAAACAGGGGAGAACACTGAAGCTTTCTTT. J is TRBJ1-1 and V is TRBV5-1; 7 bases map to TRBD1. V shed 4 bases, J shed 1 base, and the junction held 7 bases outside the gene matches. Per the germline V gene, CDR1 is SGHRS and CDR2 is YFSETQ. This CDR3 comprises 15 residues.

V and J are TRBV27 and TRBJ2-1, with a weak D call TRBD1 (5 bases). The V end lost 6 bases, the J end lost 6 bases, and 21 bases lay between the germline ends. Germline CDR1 is MNHEY and CDR2 is SMNVEV (reference sequence). The CDR3 runs 16 residues. This CDR3 is CASSFSGSLIGNEQFF. As DNA, the CDR3 is TGTGCCAGCAGCTTTTCAGGGTCACTGATAGGCAATGAGCAGTTCTTC.

The chain couples TRBV28 to TRBJ1-4, with D tentatively TRBD1 (6 bases). The CDR3 has 16 amino acids. Trimming took 4 bases from V and 10 from J, leaving 22 bases between them. Germline CDR1 and CDR2: MDHEN and SYDVKM. The CDR3 reads CASSSHRDNLYPKLFF. The CDR3 DNA reads as TGTGCCAGCAGTTCTCACCGGGACAACCTTTACCCAAAACTGTTTTTT.

The rearrangement uses TRBV7-2 and TRBJ2-7; perhaps TRBD1 as D (5 bases). The V and J ends lost 2 bases and 0 bases respectively, with 11 bases between them. Germline CDR1 reads SGHTA; CDR2 reads FQGNSA. The CDR3 has 15 amino acids. The CDR3 spells CASSLWGGSSYEQYF. The CDR3 nucleotides are TGTGCCAGCAGCTTATGGGGCGGATCCTCCTACGAGCAGTACTTC. Filled out from reference TRBV7-2 and TRBJ2-7, the complete variable domain reads GAGVSQSPSNKVTEKGKDVELRCDPISGHTALYWYRQSLGQGLEFLIYFQGNSAPDKSGLPSDRFSAERTGGSVSTLTIQRTQQEDSAVYLCASSLWGGSSYEQYFGPGTRLTVT.

This clone was seen once. This rearrangement joins TRBV9 to TRBJ1-2, with D unclear. The CDR3 extends over 13 amino acids. Trimming took 0 bases from V and 1 from J, leaving 4 bases between them. Germline values: CDR1 SGDLS, CDR2 YYNGEE. CDR3 DNA: TGTGCCAGCAGCGTAGCCCGTAACTATGGCTACACCTTC. Its protein product is CASSVARNYGYTF.

Only a few counts were recorded for this clone. V is TRBV11-2 and J is TRBJ1-2; unclear D gene. V was trimmed by 5 bases and J by 0 bases, leaving 4 bases between them. The CDR3 length is 12 residues. Germline CDR1 is SGHAT and CDR2 is FQNNGV. The CDR3 nucleotides read TGTGCCAGCAGCCGGGCTAACTATGGCTACACCTTC. This gives the protein CASSRANYGYTF.

The V gene is TRBV5-1, the J gene TRBJ1-4, with a weak D call TRBD1 (5 bases). Germline CDR1 reads SGHRS; CDR2 reads YFSETQ. V shed 0 bases and J shed 8 bases, with 20 bases lying between them. CDR3 length equals 17 residues. This CDR3 reads CASSLDLTVPLGEKLFF. The CDR3 DNA follows: TGCGCCAGCAGCTTGGACCTGACAGTCCCCCTCGGGGAAAAACTGTTTTTT.